The 25 T cell receptor beta chains given below trace back to one sample, sequenced in a study of OX40 agonist ivuxolimab in advanced cancers. The protocol was immunoSEQ multiplex PCR, while the TCRdb copy is restricted to in-frame clones and leaves out a portion. This table holds tens of thousands of clones, around 92% found once. Here the sequenced sample was CD4+ or CD8+ T cells sorted from blood, taken in a trial of the OX40 agonist ivuxolimab. These TCRs come from an adult with an advanced solid tumor such as melanoma, head and neck, liver or kidney cancer.

The V call is TRBV6-1, the J call TRBJ2-1; D gene uncertain. This CDR3 has 12 amino acids. V shed 8 bases and J shed 7 bases, with 12 bases lying between them. Germline CDR1 reads MNHNS; CDR2 reads SASEGT. In DNA, the CDR3 is TGTGCCAGCCCTGGGGTTGGGAATGAGCAGTTCTTC. It translates to CASPGVGNEQFF.

This chain links TRBV6-6 with TRBJ1-2, with 7 bases aligning to TRBD1. After removal of 4 bases from V and 3 bases from J, the junction contained 8 bases not matched to a gene. This CDR3 is built from 15 residues. Germline loops: CDR1 MNHNY, CDR2 SVGAGI (reference sequence). The CDR3 nucleotides are TGTGCCAGCAGTTTCCAAGCCGGGACAGACTATGGCTACACCTTC. Its protein product is CASSFQAGTDYGYTF.

The V and J genes are TRBV6-1 and TRBJ2-5, with 8 bases identical to TRBD1. Germline CDR1 MNHNS, CDR2 SASEGT. V shed 5 bases, J shed 5 bases, and the junction held 4 bases outside the gene matches. This CDR3 has 13 residues. This CDR3 is CASSIDRGETQYF. The CDR3 DNA reads TGTGCCAGCAGTATAGACAGGGGTGAGACCCAGTACTTC.

This chain links TRBV5-5 with TRBJ1-2, with 7 bases lining up with TRBD1. From germline, CDR1 is SGHKS and CDR2 YYEKEE (reference sequence). CDR3 length: 13 amino acids. J gave up 3 bases and V 3 bases, and 2 bases lay outside the gene matches. CDR3 nucleotides: TGTGCCAGCAGCTCGGGACAGTACTATGGCTACACCTTC. It translates to CASSSGQYYGYTF.

The chain is built from TRBV7-9 and TRBJ1-2, with D maybe TRBD1 (6 bases). V dropped 4 bases and J dropped 7 bases, with 16 bases sitting between them. Germline CDR1 SEHNR, CDR2 FQNEAQ (reference sequence). CDR3 size: 14 residues. Here the CDR3 reads CASSSGAGDRGYTF. In DNA form, the CDR3 reads TGTGCCAGCAGCTCTGGGGCAGGGGATCGTGGCTACACCTTC. The entire variable domain, with the rest obtained from reference TRBV7-9 and TRBJ1-2, is as follows: DTGVSQNPRHKITKRGQNVTFRCDPISEHNRLYWYRQTLGQGPEFLTYFQNEAQLEKSRLLSDRFSAERPKGSFSTLEIQRTEQGDSAMYLCASSSGAGDRGYTFGSGTRLTVV.

The chain couples TRBV5-8 to TRBJ1-2, with D unclear. Trimming removed 4 bases at V and 2 bases at J, with 12 bases between. The CDR3 has 14 residues. From germline, CDR1 is SGHTS and CDR2 YDEGEE. The CDR3: CASSRRNQNYGYTF. DNA for the CDR3: TGTGCCAGCAGCCGGCGTAACCAAAACTATGGCTACACCTTC.

The chain has TRBV7-3 and TRBJ2-1, with D perhaps TRBD2 (7 bases). In germline, CDR1 is SGHTA, CDR2 FQGTGA. The CDR3 spans 15 residues. Between the trimmed V and J ends, which lost 4 bases and 9 bases, there was a span of 19 bases. CDR3 sequence: CASSSPSGKGGEQFF. The CDR3 DNA sequence: TGTGCCAGCAGCTCCCCTAGCGGAAAAGGGGGTGAGCAGTTCTTC.

The V and J genes are TRBV10-3 and TRBJ2-3; a weak D match, TRBD2 (6 bases). The germline V gene encodes CDR1 ENHRY and CDR2 SYGVKD. V shed 11 bases and J shed 1 base, with 16 bases lying between them. This CDR3 comprises 14 residues. CDR3 sequence reads: CAVLNPSGTDTQYF. For the CDR3, the DNA is TGTGCCGTCCTAAACCCTAGCGGCACAGATACGCAGTATTTT.

This chain uses TRBV6-1 with TRBJ2-7, with 9 bases lining up with TRBD1. CDR3 length equals 15 residues. Germline V gives CDR1 MNHNS, CDR2 SASEGT. The V segment lost 4 bases and the J segment 7 bases; nucleotides outside the gene matches: 11. CDR3 protein: CASSVVVGQGGEQYV. For the CDR3, the DNA is TGTGCCAGCAGTGTAGTCGTGGGACAGGGCGGAGAGCAGTACGTC.

The chain joins TRBV6-1 to TRBJ2-1; 10 positions agree with TRBD2. With V trimmed by 4 bases and J by 8 bases, 8 bases remained unmatched. The germline gives CDR1 MNHNS, CDR2 SASEGT. This CDR3 comprises 15 residues. In nucleotides, the CDR3 is TGTGCCAGCAGTGTATTGGCTAGCGGGAGAGATGAGCAGTTCTTC. This gives the protein CASSVLASGRDEQFF.

The gene calls are TRBV5-1 and TRBJ2-5; 8 nucleotides line up with TRBD2. The CDR3 has 15 residues. Trimming removed 7 bases from V and 1 base from J; junction bases left unmatched: 9. Germline V gene lookup returns CDR1 SGHRS and CDR2 YFSETQ. The CDR3 sequence: CASRGGADPQETQYF. DNA of the CDR3: TGCGCCAGCCGGGGGGGAGCGGACCCCCAAGAGACCCAGTACTTC.

The chain joins TRBV5-1 to TRBJ2-3; possible D gene TRBD2, 5 bases. The CDR3 totals 15 residues. Trimming removed 0 bases at V and 5 bases at J, with 13 bases between. Germline V gene data show CDR1 as SGHRS and CDR2 as YFSETQ. The CDR3 loop reads CASSLGTGWEDTQYF. The DNA of the CDR3 is TGCGCCAGCAGCTTGGGGACGGGATGGGAAGATACGCAGTATTTT. Looking up the rest from reference TRBV5-1 and TRBJ2-3 gives the full variable domain: KAGVTQTPRYLIKTRGQQVTLSCSPISGHRSVSWYQQTPGQGLQFLFEYFSETQRNKGNFPGRFSGRQFSNSRSEMNVSTLELGDSALYLCASSLGTGWEDTQYFGPGTRLTVL.

The genes are TRBV11-2 and TRBJ2-2; 8 nucleotides align to TRBD2. There are 17 residues in the CDR3. Per germline, CDR1 SGHAT and CDR2 FQNNGV. V trimming: 5 bases; J trimming: 4 bases; junction bases outside the gene matches: 12. The CDR3 nucleotides read TGTGCCAGCAGCCCATCGGGACTAGGCGAGAGCACCGGGGAGCTGTTTTTT. It translates to CASSPSGLGESTGELFF.

The rearrangement links TRBV6-5 to TRBJ1-1; D unresolved. Germline V gives CDR1 MNHEY, CDR2 SVGAGI. The CDR3 loop spans 14 amino acids. V was clipped by 5 bases and J by 2 bases, with 12 bases between them. The CDR3 is CASSTSPVNTEAFF. In DNA, the CDR3 is TGTGCCAGCAGTACCTCTCCTGTTAACACTGAAGCTTTCTTT.

This CDR3 reads CASSPRDPADEQFF. The CDR3 DNA reads TGTGCCAGCAGTCCTCGAGACCCCGCGGATGAGCAGTTCTTC. The rearrangement joins TRBV27 to TRBJ2-1; D remains ambiguous. The germline V and J ends were trimmed by 5 bases and 8 bases, with 16 bases remaining between them. This CDR3 is 14 amino acids long. Germline V lookup: CDR1 MNHEY, CDR2 SMNVEV (reference sequence).

DNA for the CDR3: TGTGCCAGCAGTAGCAGGGGAAAGGGCACTGAAGCTTTCTTT. Its protein product is CASSSRGKGTEAFF. This sequence joins TRBV27 and TRBJ1-1; TRBD1 is a possible D gene (6 bases). The V gene lost 5 bases and the J gene lost 4 bases, with 14 bases spanning the gap. Germline values: CDR1 MNHEY, CDR2 SMNVEV (reference sequence). The CDR3 covers 14 residues.

The gene calls are TRBV4-1 and TRBJ2-2; TRBD1 is a possible D gene (5 bases). V was shortened by 3 bases and J by 7 bases, with 9 bases between the two germline ends. Germline V CDR1 and CDR2: MGHRA, YSYEKL. This CDR3 spans 13 amino acids. CDR3: CASSHTGFGELFF. CDR3 DNA: TGCGCCAGCAGCCATACAGGATTCGGGGAGCTGTTTTTT.

The genes are TRBV4-1 and TRBJ1-5; D gene ambiguous. V was cut by 4 bases and J by 5 bases, with 15 bases left in between. CDR3 length: 15 residues. The germline V gene encodes CDR1 MGHRA and CDR2 YSYEKL. The CDR3 sequence is CASSPGPLQDQPQHF. The CDR3 DNA is TGCGCCAGCAGCCCCGGACCTCTGCAGGATCAGCCCCAGCATTTT.

The chain uses TRBV4-2 and TRBJ2-2, with D maybe TRBD2 (6 bases). The CDR3 totals 14 residues. The V end lost 1 base, the J end lost 3 bases, and 6 bases lay between the germline ends. The germline CDR1 and CDR2 sequences are LGHNA and YNFKEQ. CDR3: CASSQGLDTGELFF. As DNA, the CDR3 is TGTGCCAGCAGCCAAGGACTAGACACCGGGGAGCTGTTTTTT.

The sample holds one count of this clone. The chain uses TRBV27 and TRBJ1-2; D remains ambiguous. The CDR3 has 16 residues. Trimming took 5 bases from V and 8 from J, leaving 24 bases between them. Germline V gene data show CDR1 as MNHEY and CDR2 as SMNVEV (reference sequence). The CDR3 coding sequence is TGTGCCAGCAGTCCCCTACCAGGCCCCTATAATCACGGCTACACCTTC. Translation gives CASSPLPGPYNHGYTF.

This clone was detected once. The chain joins TRBV9 to TRBJ2-1; 11 bases fit TRBD2. The CDR3 has 16 residues. Germline CDR1 reads SGDLS; CDR2 reads YYNGEE. V was pared by 4 bases and J by 1 base, with 4 bases of the junction left unmatched. CDR3: CASSPGTSGSYNEQFF. CDR3 coding DNA: TGTGCCAGCAGCCCCGGGACTAGCGGTTCCTACAATGAGCAGTTCTTC.

The rearrangement links TRBV27 to TRBJ2-3, with 9 bases aligning to TRBD2. Per the germline V gene, CDR1 is MNHEY and CDR2 is SMNVEV (reference sequence). Unmatched junction bases numbered 11, after V lost 0 bases and J lost 4 bases. This CDR3 spans 18 amino acids. The CDR3 region is CASSLSFGAGGRADTQYF. CDR3 DNA sequence: TGTGCCAGCAGTTTATCCTTTGGGGCGGGAGGGAGGGCAGATACGCAGTATTTT.

The V and J genes are TRBV5-1 and TRBJ2-1; TRBD2 agrees at 7 bases. J was trimmed by 6 bases and V by 3 bases; bases with no gene match: 9. CDR1 is SGHRS and CDR2 is YFSETQ in the germline V gene. The CDR3 spans 15 residues. The CDR3 nucleotides are TGCGCCAGCAGCTCCCGGGGGGTGGTAGTCAATGAGCAGTTCTTC. It encodes CASSSRGVVVNEQFF.

This clone was seen a single time. The chain links TRBV18 to TRBJ2-1, with D possibly called TRBD1 or TRBD2 (5 bases each). CDR3 length: 16 amino acids. Deletions cut 6 bases from V and 6 bases from J, with 21 bases between. Germline CDR1 is KGHSH and CDR2 is LQKENI. The CDR3 coding sequence is TGTGCCAGCTCTCCCAGGCCGGTGGGACGGGGCAATGAGCAGTTCTTC. It is translated as CASSPRPVGRGNEQFF.

The chain couples TRBV9 to TRBJ2-7; no clear D gene. Trimming pared 4 bases from V and 0 bases from J, leaving 8 bases between. This CDR3 has 13 residues. From germline, CDR1 is SGDLS and CDR2 YYNGEE. The CDR3 nucleotides read TGTGCCAGCAGCACGAACAGCTCCTACGAGCAGTACGTC. Amino acids: CASSTNSSYEQYV.